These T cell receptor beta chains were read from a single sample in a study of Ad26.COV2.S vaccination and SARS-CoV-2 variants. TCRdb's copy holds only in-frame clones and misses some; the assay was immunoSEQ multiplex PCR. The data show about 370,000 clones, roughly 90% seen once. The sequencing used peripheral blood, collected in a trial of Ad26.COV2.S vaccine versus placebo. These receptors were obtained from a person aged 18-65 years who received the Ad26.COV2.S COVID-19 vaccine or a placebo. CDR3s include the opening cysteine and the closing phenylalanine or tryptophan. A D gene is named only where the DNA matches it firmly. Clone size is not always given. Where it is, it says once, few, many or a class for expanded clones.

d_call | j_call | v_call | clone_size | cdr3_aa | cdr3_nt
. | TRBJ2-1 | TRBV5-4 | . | CASTTLGIYNEQFF | TGTGCCAGCACGACCTTAGGTATCTACAATGAGCAGTTCTTC
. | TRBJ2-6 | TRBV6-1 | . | CASSEVVGSGANVLTF | TGTGCCAGCAGTGAAGTTGTCGGCTCTGGGGCCAACGTCCTGACTTTC
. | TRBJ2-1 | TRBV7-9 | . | CASSFGVSVASEQFF | TGTGCCAGCAGCTTTGGGGTGTCGGTTGCGAGTGAGCAGTTCTTC
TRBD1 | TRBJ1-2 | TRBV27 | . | CASSRDRGNYGYTF | TGTGCCAGCAGCCGGGACAGGGGGAACTATGGCTACACCTTC
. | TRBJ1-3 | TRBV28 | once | CASRAEDRNTIYF | TGTGCCAGCAGGGCCGAGGATCGGAACACCATATATTTT
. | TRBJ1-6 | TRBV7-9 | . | CASSSSGSYNSPLHF | TGTGCCAGCAGCTCCTCCGGGAGCTATAATTCACCCCTCCACTTT
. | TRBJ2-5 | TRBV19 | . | CASSITADQETQYF | TGTGCCAGTAGTATAACAGCGGACCAAGAGACCCAGTACTTC
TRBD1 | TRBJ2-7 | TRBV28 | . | CASSISHLGTGGIDYEQYF | TGTGCCAGCAGTATATCCCACCTAGGGACAGGGGGAATCGACTACGAGCAGTACTTC
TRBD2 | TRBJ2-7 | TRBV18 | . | CASSTNPGGAYEQYF | TGTGCCAGCTCCACAAACCCGGGAGGGGCCTACGAGCAGTACTTC
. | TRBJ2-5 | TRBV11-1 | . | CASSLDRVRETQYF | TGTGCCAGCAGCTTAGACCGGGTCAGGGAGACCCAGTACTTC
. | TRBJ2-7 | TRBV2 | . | CASSNGLAYEQYF | TGTGCCAGCAGTAACGGTTTGGCCTACGAGCAGTACTTC
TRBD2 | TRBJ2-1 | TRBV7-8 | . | CASSALAGVENEQFF | TGTGCCAGCAGCGCCCTAGCGGGAGTTGAGAATGAGCAGTTCTTC
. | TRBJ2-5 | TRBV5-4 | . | CASSLDAEETQYF | TGTGCCAGCAGCTTGGACGCTGAAGAGACCCAGTACTTC
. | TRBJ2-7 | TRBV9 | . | CASSNPGTTYEQYF | TGTGCCAGCAGCAATCCCGGGACAACCTACGAGCAGTACTTC
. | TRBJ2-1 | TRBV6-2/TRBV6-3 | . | CASSYSRLSLGNEQFF | TGTGCCAGCAGTTACTCGAGACTCTCGCTGGGGAATGAGCAGTTCTTC
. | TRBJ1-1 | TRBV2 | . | CASSMGALYAEAFF | TGTGCCAGCAGCATGGGCGCTCTATATGCGGAAGCTTTCTTT
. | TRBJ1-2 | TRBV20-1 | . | CSASSYGYTF | TGCAGTGCTAGTTCCTATGGCTACACCTTC
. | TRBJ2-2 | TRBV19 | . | CASRNQGTGELFF | TGTGCCAGTAGAAATCAGGGGACCGGGGAGCTGTTTTTT
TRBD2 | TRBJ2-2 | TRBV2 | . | CASRPDGGRAGELFF | TGTGCCAGCAGGCCCGACGGGGGGAGGGCCGGGGAGCTGTTTTTT
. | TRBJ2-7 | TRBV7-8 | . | CASSLDINYEQYF | TGTGCCAGCAGCTTAGATATAAACTACGAGCAGTACTTC
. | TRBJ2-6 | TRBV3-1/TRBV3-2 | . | CASSQNLISGANVLTF | TGTGCCAGCAGCCAAAATTTAATCTCTGGGGCCAACGTCCTGACTTTC
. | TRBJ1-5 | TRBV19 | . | CASSDSQGGGQPQHF | TGTGCCAGTAGTGATTCACAGGGCGGGGGTCAGCCCCAGCATTTT
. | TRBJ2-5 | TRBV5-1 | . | CASSLEGPWYQETQYF | TGCGCCAGCAGCCTGGAGGGGCCCTGGTACCAAGAGACCCAGTACTTC
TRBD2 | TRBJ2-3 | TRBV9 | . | CASSATGTSGPTDTQYF | TGTGCCAGCAGCGCGACCGGGACTAGCGGCCCCACAGATACGCAGTATTTT
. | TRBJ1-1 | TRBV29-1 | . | CSSYSRVDTEAFF | TGCAGCTCCTACTCAAGGGTGGACACTGAAGCTTTCTTT
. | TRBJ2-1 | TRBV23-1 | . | CASSQSPDRDLSNEQFF | TGCGCCAGCAGTCAATCCCCCGACAGAGACTTAAGCAATGAGCAGTTCTTC
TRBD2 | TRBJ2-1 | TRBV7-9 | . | CASSLATSGRIYNEQFF | TGTGCCAGCAGCTTAGCGACTAGCGGGAGGATTTACAATGAGCAGTTCTTC
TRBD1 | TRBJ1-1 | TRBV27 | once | CASSLGTGTAEAFF | TGTGCCAGCAGTTTAGGGACAGGGACCGCTGAAGCTTTCTTT
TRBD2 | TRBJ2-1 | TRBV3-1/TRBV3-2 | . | CASSERTRTFF | TGTGCCAGCAGCGAGCGGACTAGAACGTTCTTC
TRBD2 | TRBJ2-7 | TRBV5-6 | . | CASSLSASGRDEQYF | TGTGCCAGCAGCTTGTCGGCTAGCGGGAGGGACGAGCAGTACTTC
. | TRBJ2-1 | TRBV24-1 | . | CATSDPLAPSSYNEQFF | TGTGCCACCAGTGACCCACTAGCACCGAGCTCCTACAATGAGCAGTTCTTC
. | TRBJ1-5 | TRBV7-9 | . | CASSLGGNYQPQHF | TGTGCCAGCAGCTTGGGGGGGAATTATCAGCCCCAGCATTTT
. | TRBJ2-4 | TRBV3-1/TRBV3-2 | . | CASSQSLGVVIQYF | TGTGCCAGCAGCCAAAGTCTGGGGGTCGTCATTCAGTACTTC
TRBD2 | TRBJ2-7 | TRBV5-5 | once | CASSRGTSGRTKTYEQYF | TGTGCCAGCAGCCGCGGGACTAGCGGGAGGACTAAGACCTACGAGCAGTACTTC
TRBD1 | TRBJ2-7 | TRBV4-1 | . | CASSRDRVSEQYF | TGCGCCAGCAGCCGGGACAGGGTCAGCGAGCAGTACTTC
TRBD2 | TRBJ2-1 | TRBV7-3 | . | CASSLTGGPFNEQFF | TGTGCCAGCAGCTTAACGGGAGGGCCATTCAATGAGCAGTTCTTC
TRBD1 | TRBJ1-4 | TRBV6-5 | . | CASSYSAGGEKLFF | TGTGCCAGCAGTTACTCGGCAGGGGGTGAAAAACTGTTTTTT
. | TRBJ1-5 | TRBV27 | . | CASSLGGSGPQHF | TGTGCCAGCAGCTTAGGGGGGTCAGGGCCCCAGCATTTT
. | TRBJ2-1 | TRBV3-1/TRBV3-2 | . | CASSQLLTEGVKFF | TGTGCCAGCAGCCAATTGCTGACGGAAGGGGTTAAGTTCTTC
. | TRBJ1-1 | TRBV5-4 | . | CASNYPGRNTEAFF | TGTGCCAGCAACTATCCAGGGCGGAACACTGAAGCTTTCTTT
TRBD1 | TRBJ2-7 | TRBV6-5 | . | CSSGQGWGEQYF | TGTAGCTCTGGACAGGGCTGGGGCGAGCAGTACTTC
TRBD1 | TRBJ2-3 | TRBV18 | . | CASSPQGAETDTQYF | TGTGCCAGCTCACCACAGGGGGCAGAGACAGATACGCAGTATTTT
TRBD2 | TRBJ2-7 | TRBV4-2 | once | CASSQDLASGNYEQYF | TGTGCCAGCAGCCAAGATCTGGCTAGCGGGAACTACGAGCAGTACTTC
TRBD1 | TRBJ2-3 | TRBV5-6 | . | CASRGTGGTDTQYF | TGTGCCAGCAGAGGAACAGGGGGAACAGATACGCAGTATTTT
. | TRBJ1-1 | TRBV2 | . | CATRLNTEAFF | TGTGCAACCAGATTGAACACTGAAGCTTTCTTT
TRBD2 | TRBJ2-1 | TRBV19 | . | CATTTSGSSYNEQFF | TGTGCCACTACGACTAGCGGGAGCTCCTACAATGAGCAGTTCTTC
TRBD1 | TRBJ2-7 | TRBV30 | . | CAWTRQGGGEQYF | TGTGCCTGGACCAGACAGGGTGGGGGCGAGCAGTACTTC
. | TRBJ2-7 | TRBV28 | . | CASTPDTFVYEQYF | TGTGCCAGCACCCCGGACACTTTCGTGTACGAGCAGTACTTC